These 21 T cell receptor beta chains were sequenced from one sample in a study of T cell changes during pregnancy in multiple sclerosis. Only in-frame clones appear in the TCRdb table, and some are missing; sequencing was by immunoSEQ multiplex PCR. The table lists 90,000 to 120,000 clones, around 93% of them singletons, with over 0.7% in the top ten. The sample was peripheral blood, taken before pregnancy. The receptor source for this set is a female donor with multiple sclerosis, enrolled in a pregnancy study.

CDR3 protein: CASSPIQGSYEQYF. CDR3 coding DNA: TGTGCCAGCAGTCCGATACAGGGGAGCTACGAGCAGTACTTC. The chain is built from TRBV2 and TRBJ2-7; 7 bases are shared with TRBD1. This CDR3 contains 14 residues. Per the germline V gene, CDR1 is SNHLY and CDR2 is FYNNEI. The J segment lost 3 bases and the V segment lost 5 bases, leaving 7 bases of the junction unmatched.

The chain recombines TRBV6-6 with TRBJ2-2, with 12 bases matching TRBD2. This CDR3 is 16 amino acids long. J gave up 6 bases and V 2 bases, and 4 bases lay outside the gene matches. CDR1 is MNHNY and CDR2 is SVGAGI in the germline V gene (reference sequence). The CDR3 DNA is TGTGCCAGCAGTTACCGACTAGCGGGAGTCCCCGGGGAGCTGTTTTTT. This gives the protein CASSYRLAGVPGELFF.

The genes are TRBV9 and TRBJ2-5, with a weak D call TRBD2 (6 bases). The CDR3 contains 15 residues. The ends were cut back, 0 bases at V and 2 bases at J, with 11 bases in the middle. Germline CDR1 is SGDLS and CDR2 is YYNGEE. The CDR3 bases are TGTGCCAGCAGCGTAGGGGGGAGCGGGCAAGAGACCCAGTACTTC. This encodes CASSVGGSGQETQYF.

The chain uses TRBV29-1 and TRBJ1-2; D unclear. The CDR3 is made up of 11 amino acids. Germline CDR1 SQVTM, CDR2 ANQGSEA. V was cut by 1 base and J by 6 bases, with 6 bases left in between. CDR3 coding DNA: TGCAGCGTTGAAGGCGGTCATGGCTACACCTTC. Its protein product is CSVEGGHGYTF.

This clone showed up just once. The V call is TRBV19, the J call TRBJ1-2, with a possible D match to TRBD1 (5 bases). CDR1 and CDR2 from the germline V gene are LNHDA and SQIVND (reference sequence). V was trimmed by 3 bases and J by 6 bases, leaving 11 bases between them. CDR3 length equals 13 residues. CDR3 loop: CASSILSGNGYTF. Here the CDR3 DNA reads TGTGCCAGTAGTATCCTATCAGGGAATGGCTACACCTTC. Full variable domain (missing parts from reference TRBV19 and TRBJ1-2): DGGITQSPKYLFRKEGQNVTLSCEQNLNHDAMYWYRQDPGQGLRLIYYSQIVNDFQKGDIAEGYSVSREKKESFPLTVTSAQKNPTAFYLCASSILSGNGYTFGSGTRLTVV.

The CDR3, as DNA: TGCGCCAGCAGGTGGGGACTTCCGAACAATGAGCAGTTCTTC. The encoded protein is CASRWGLPNNEQFF. The chain recombines TRBV5-1 with TRBJ2-1, with a tentative D call TRBD2 (6 bases). The CDR3 consists of 14 residues. From germline, CDR1 is SGHRS and CDR2 YFSETQ. V was shortened by 5 bases and J by 5 bases, with 14 bases between the two germline ends.

V gene TRBV18 combines with J gene TRBJ2-1, with 10 bases lining up with TRBD2. The CDR3 sequence is 15 residues long. CDR1 KGHSH and CDR2 LQKENI come from the germline V gene. Unmatched junction bases numbered 4, after V lost 1 base and J lost 7 bases. The CDR3 DNA sequence: TGTGCCAGCTCACCACTACCTAGCGGGAGTAATGAGCAGTTCTTC. Translating gives CASSPLPSGSNEQFF.

This clone was picked up one time. The chain joins TRBV5-1 to TRBJ2-1, with 9 nucleotides matching TRBD2. Losses at the gene ends were 0 bases for V and 6 bases for J; bases not matched to a gene: 7. This CDR3 is 16 amino acids long. CDR1 and CDR2 (germline): SGHRS, YFSETQ. CDR3 DNA: TGCGCCAGCAGCTTGGTGGCTAGCGGGATATTCAATGAGCAGTTCTTC. Translated: CASSLVASGIFNEQFF. Full variable domain (remainder filled in from reference TRBV5-1 and TRBJ2-1): KAGVTQTPRYLIKTRGQQVTLSCSPISGHRSVSWYQQTPGQGLQFLFEYFSETQRNKGNFPGRFSGRQFSNSRSEMNVSTLELGDSALYLCASSLVASGIFNEQFFGPGTRLTVL.

The genes are TRBV5-6 and TRBJ1-4; the match to TRBD1 covers 8 bases. V trimming: 4 bases; J trimming: 8 bases; junction bases outside the gene matches: 1. Germline V lookup: CDR1 SGHDT, CDR2 YYEEEE. The CDR3 loop spans 12 amino acids. CDR3 sequence (DNA): TGTGCCAGCAGCCCAGGGGGCGAAAAACTGTTTTTT. This sequence encodes CASSPGGEKLFF.

The chain uses TRBV30 and TRBJ2-7; 7 bases agree with TRBD1. With V trimmed by 7 bases and J by 1 base, 7 bases remained unmatched. The CDR3 length is 13 residues. Germline values: CDR1 GTSNPN, CDR2 SVGIG (reference sequence). This CDR3 reads CASVGTESYEQYF. The CDR3 nucleotides are TGTGCCTCGGTTGGGACAGAGTCCTACGAGCAGTACTTC.

V and J are TRBV18 and TRBJ2-5; maybe TRBD2 (6 bases). Trimming took 0 bases from V and 2 from J, leaving 10 bases between them. The length of the CDR3 is 15 residues. Germline assignment: CDR1 KGHSH and CDR2 LQKENI. This chain's CDR3 is CASSPPTGVQETQYF. CDR3 nucleotide sequence: TGTGCCAGCTCACCACCCACGGGAGTTCAAGAGACCCAGTACTTC. Together with reference TRBV18 and TRBJ2-5, the CDR3 gives the full variable domain: NAGVMQNPRHLVRRRGQEARLRCSPMKGHSHVYWYRQLPEEGLKFMVYLQKENIIDESGMPKERFSAEFPKEGPSILRIQQVVRGDSAAYFCASSPPTGVQETQYFGPGTRLLVL.

This clone was recorded once. The chain employs TRBV25-1 and TRBJ2-3; TRBD2 might be the D (5 bases). The CDR3 runs 17 residues. Trimming removed 3 bases at V and 2 bases at J, with 18 bases between. The germline gives CDR1 MGHDK, CDR2 SYGVNS. The CDR3 DNA sequence: TGTGCCAGCAGTGAGGGATACGGGAACCGGGACACAGATACGCAGTATTTT. Translated: CASSEGYGNRDTDTQYF.

This clone was counted once. The rearrangement joins TRBV7-6 to TRBJ2-5; TRBD2 aligns across 11 bases. Germline V CDR1 and CDR2: SGHVS, FNYEAQ. The CDR3 contains 18 residues. Germline trimming cut 4 bases from V and 0 bases from J; bases unmatched to any gene: 10. The CDR3 reads CASSSRPGLAEYQETQYF. CDR3 nucleotides: TGTGCCAGCAGCTCGAGGCCGGGACTAGCGGAGTACCAAGAGACCCAGTACTTC.

The chain couples TRBV9 to TRBJ2-7, with 7 bases that match TRBD2. The trim removed 0 bases at V and 12 bases at J, leaving 18 bases unmatched. This CDR3 spans 16 amino acids. Germline CDR1 reads SGDLS; CDR2 reads YYNGEE. For the CDR3, the DNA is TGTGCCAGCAGCGTAGGGGGCAGGGCGGGGACTACCGGGCTGTACTTC. As protein: CASSVGGRAGTTGLYF.

The chain uses TRBV23-1 and TRBJ2-5, with D maybe TRBD1 (5 bases). TRBV23-1 is classed as an ORF, of uncertain function. The CDR3 consists of 16 residues. V lost 2 bases and J 2 bases, leaving 15 bases between the germline ends. CDR3 DNA sequence: TGCGCCAGCAGTCAACCCTCGGTGGGGCAACAAGAGACCCAGTACTTC. It encodes CASSQPSVGQQETQYF.

V is TRBV9 and J is TRBJ1-3; 8 nucleotides align to TRBD1. CDR3 length equals 15 residues. The germline V gene encodes CDR1 SGDLS and CDR2 YYNGEE. The J segment lost 3 bases and the V segment lost 4 bases, leaving 6 bases of the junction unmatched. In DNA, the CDR3 is TGTGCCAGCAGCCCCTCAGGGGGCAATGGAAACACCATATATTTT. Protein sequence: CASSPSGGNGNTIYF.

The V and J genes are TRBV30 and TRBJ2-7; 9 bases match TRBD1. The CDR3 consists of 18 residues. Trimming at V came to 2 bases and at J to 4 bases, leaving 18 bases not matched to a gene. From germline, CDR1 is GTSNPN and CDR2 SVGIG (reference sequence). CDR3 DNA: TGTGCCTGGAGTAAGGGGACAGGGACGACTAGCTTTCCGTACGAGCAGTACTTC. It encodes CAWSKGTGTTSFPYEQYF.

The V call is TRBV5-4, the J call TRBJ1-1; 10 bases are shared with TRBD1. The CDR3 loop spans 14 amino acids. Unmatched junction bases numbered 4, after V lost 5 bases and J lost 3 bases. Germline values: CDR1 SGHNT, CDR2 YYREEE (reference sequence). The DNA for the CDR3 is TGTGCCAGCAGGAGGGACAGGGGCCACACTGAAGCTTTCTTT. Amino acid sequence: CASRRDRGHTEAFF.

The V call is TRBV28, the J call TRBJ1-2, with D possibly being TRBD1 (6 bases). The CDR3 covers 15 residues. The germline CDR1 and CDR2 sequences are MDHEN and SYDVKM. Trimming cost V 4 bases and J 7 bases, with 19 bases left between them. This CDR3 is CASSSQGRKNFGYTF. The CDR3 region has the DNA TGTGCCAGCAGTTCACAGGGCAGGAAGAATTTTGGCTACACCTTC.

V and J are TRBV19 and TRBJ2-1; 7 positions agree with TRBD1. CDR1 LNHDA and CDR2 SQIVND come from the germline V gene (reference sequence). CDR3 length equals 12 residues. After removal of 3 bases from V and 12 bases from J, the junction contained 5 bases not matched to a gene. The CDR3 region is CASSIFGDRQFF. CDR3 in DNA: TGTGCCAGTAGTATTTTTGGGGACAGGCAGTTCTTC.

The gene calls are TRBV4-1 and TRBJ1-2, with unresolved D. This CDR3 is 14 amino acids long. V was clipped by 3 bases and J by 1 base, with 9 bases between them. CDR1 MGHRA and CDR2 YSYEKL come from the germline V gene. The CDR3 spells CASSHPGFNYGYTF. The CDR3 DNA reads as TGCGCCAGCAGCCACCCCGGTTTTAACTATGGCTACACCTTC.